This T cell receptor beta chain was retrieved from a study of beta chain features in type 1 diabetes. Findings and caveats of the study: TCRB CDR3 length was moderately but significantly reduced in all four CD4+ subsets of Type 1 diabetes patients.

The whole isolated RNA underwent reverse transcription, so sequencing captured expressed TCRB transcripts. Here immunoSEQ multiplex PCR was the method, and the copy in TCRdb shows in-frame clones only, minus some. The data hold 120,000 or so clones, with 15% to 20% observed a single time. This clone showed up just a few times. Its antigen is not known. V was pared by 4 bases and J by 4 bases, with 2 bases of the junction left unmatched. Germline V gene lookup returns CDR1 SGHNT and CDR2 YYREEE (reference sequence). The CDR3 covers 14 residues. All of the sorted populations showed purity greater than 95%.

V usage is TRBV5-4 and J usage is TRBJ2-3, with 11 bases matching TRBD2. Sample: central memory CD4+ T cells from blood. The receptor's source is a young man with type 1 diabetes. This CDR3 is CASSRTSGPDTQYF. CDR3 nucleotides: TGTGCCAGCAGCCGGACTAGCGGGCCAGATACGCAGTATTTT.